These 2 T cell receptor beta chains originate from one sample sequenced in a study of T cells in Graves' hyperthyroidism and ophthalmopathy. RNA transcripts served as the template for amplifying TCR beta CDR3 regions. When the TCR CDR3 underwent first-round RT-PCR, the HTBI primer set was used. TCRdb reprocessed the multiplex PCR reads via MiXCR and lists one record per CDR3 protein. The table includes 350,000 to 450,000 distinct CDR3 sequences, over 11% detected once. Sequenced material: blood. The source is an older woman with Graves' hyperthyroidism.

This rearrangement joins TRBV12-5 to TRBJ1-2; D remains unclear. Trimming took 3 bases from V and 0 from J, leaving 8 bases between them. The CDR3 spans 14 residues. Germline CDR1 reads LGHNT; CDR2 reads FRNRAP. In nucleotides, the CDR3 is TGTGCTAGTGGTTTCGACTTGGCTAACTATGGCTACACCTTC. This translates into CASGFDLANYGYTF.

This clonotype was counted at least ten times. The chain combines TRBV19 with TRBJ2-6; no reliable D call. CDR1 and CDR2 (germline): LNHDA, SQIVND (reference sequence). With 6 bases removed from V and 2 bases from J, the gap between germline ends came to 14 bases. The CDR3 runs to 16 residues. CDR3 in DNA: TGTGCCAGTAGCCCTACCCACAGAGCTGGGGCCAACGTCCTGACTTTC. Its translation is CASSPTHRAGANVLTF.